The 26 T cell receptor beta chains below come from one sample, sequenced in a study of T cells expressing NK-cell markers. TCRdb reprocessed the 5' RACE reads, keeping one entry per CDR3 protein, no DNA. This repertoire comprises 150,000 or so distinct CDR3 sequences; its ten largest clones make up more than 35%. The sequenced material came from blood T cells: a sorted CD56 or NKG2C T cell subset, CD4+ or CD8+ T cells, or bulk PBMC T cells (not recorded which). The receptors were sampled from a woman aged 45-65 years in good health.

V is TRBV12-3 or TRBV12-4 and J is TRBJ2-1; TCRdb returns TRBD2, unconfirmable since there is no DNA. The length of the CDR3 is 15 residues. The CDR3: CASSLPAGGLNEQFF.

The rearrangement links TRBV4-1 to TRBJ1-4; TCRdb's assignment of TRBD1 cannot be checked, as there is no DNA. The length of the CDR3 is 15 residues. Germline loops: CDR1 MGHRA, CDR2 YSYEKL. The CDR3 here is CASSQQGTDNEKLFF.

The rearrangement links TRBV7-9 to TRBJ2-2; TCRdb selects TRBD2, and the lack of DNA leaves this call unchecked. From germline, CDR1 is SEHNR and CDR2 FQNEAQ (reference sequence). This CDR3 spans 17 amino acids. CDR3 region: CASSLFIIPEVAGELFF. The full variable domain, its missing parts supplied by reference TRBV7-9 and TRBJ2-2, is DTGVSQNPRHKITKRGQNVTFRCDPISEHNRLYWYRQTLGQGPEFLTYFQNEAQLEKSRLLSDRFSAERPKGSFSTLEIQRTEQGDSAMYLCASSLFIIPEVAGELFFGEGSRLTVL.

This chain links TRBV5-6 with TRBJ2-7; with no DNA, the TCRdb D assignment of TRBD2 cannot be verified. CDR1 SGHDT and CDR2 YYEEEE come from the germline V gene. CDR3 length equals 15 residues. This chain's CDR3 is CASSNEREGSYEQYF.

J is TRBJ1-1 and V is TRBV29-1; the TCRdb call, TRBD1, lacks DNA for checking. Germline CDR1 is SQVTM and CDR2 is ANQGSEA. There are 12 residues in the CDR3. CDR3 residues: CSVSGDQGEAFF.

The chain joins TRBV24-1 to TRBJ2-2. The CDR3 is 15 residues long. The V gene's germline CDR1 is KGHDR and CDR2 SFDVKD. The CDR3 region is CATSDYMLGTGELFF.

The chain recombines TRBV2 with TRBJ2-1; the TRBD1 assignment by TCRdb is unverifiable without DNA. Germline V gives CDR1 SNHLY, CDR2 FYNNEI. CDR3 length: 14 residues. CDR3 amino acids: CASKLPGSYNEQFF.

The gene calls are TRBV4-1 and TRBJ2-1. CDR1 is MGHRA, CDR2 YSYEKL, per germline. The CDR3 spans 16 residues. CDR3 in amino acids: CASSQEMVAAYNEQFF.

The chain links TRBV2 to TRBJ1-1; without DNA, the TCRdb call of TRBD1 cannot be checked. The CDR3 loop spans 15 amino acids. The germline V gene encodes CDR1 SNHLY and CDR2 FYNNEI. The CDR3: CASSEEADPGTEAFF.

The chain joins TRBV5-1 to TRBJ1-1; the D call from TCRdb, TRBD1, cannot be confirmed without DNA. Germline lookup yields CDR1 SGHRS and CDR2 YFSETQ. The CDR3 extends over 13 amino acids. The CDR3 sequence: CASMRGQATEAFF. Full variable domain (outside the CDR3, taken from reference TRBV5-1 and TRBJ1-1): KAGVTQTPRYLIKTRGQQVTLSCSPISGHRSVSWYQQTPGQGLQFLFEYFSETQRNKGNFPGRFSGRQFSNSRSEMNVSTLELGDSALYLCASMRGQATEAFFGQGTRLTVV.

J is TRBJ2-1 and V is TRBV6-5; there is no DNA to check the TCRdb D call of TRBD2. Germline V gene data show CDR1 as MNHEY and CDR2 as SVGAGI. This CDR3 is built from 15 residues. The chain's CDR3 is CASSPGPLTSSEQFF.

The genes are TRBV4-1 and TRBJ2-7; with no DNA, the TCRdb D assignment of TRBD2 cannot be verified. Germline V gene sequence: CDR1 MGHRA, CDR2 YSYEKL. The CDR3 is made up of 13 amino acids. The CDR3 sequence: CASSHSLAVEQYF.

The chain carries TRBV10-2 and TRBJ2-3; TCRdb reports TRBD2, a call that lacks DNA to check it against. CDR3 length: 17 residues. Germline V gene lookup returns CDR1 WSHSY and CDR2 SAAADI. The CDR3 here is CASSDPLEAGVGDTQYF.

The V call is TRBV12-3 or TRBV12-4, the J call TRBJ1-2. CDR3 length equals 14 residues. CDR3 in amino acids: CASSLVKDPGGYTF.

V usage is TRBV4-2 and J usage is TRBJ2-1; TCRdb indicates TRBD2, and absent DNA this call remains unverified. CDR3 length: 19 residues. Per germline, CDR1 LGHNA and CDR2 YNFKEQ. The CDR3 protein is CASSQEPLWALSSYNEQFF.

The genes are TRBV20-1 and TRBJ2-1. This CDR3 has 16 residues. Germline V CDR1 and CDR2: DFQATT, SNEGSKA (reference sequence). CDR3 loop: CSARDGGTSAYNEQFF.

The CDR3 here is CASSWRLAEGIVYNEQFF. The chain has TRBV7-9 and TRBJ2-1; TCRdb's D call of TRBD2 is untestable without DNA. The CDR3 totals 18 residues. Germline assignment: CDR1 SEHNR and CDR2 FQNEAQ (reference sequence).

The chain has TRBV4-1 and TRBJ2-7; checking the TCRdb D call of TRBD1 is not possible without DNA. Germline CDR1 is MGHRA and CDR2 is YSYEKL. The length of the CDR3 is 15 residues. CDR3 amino acids: CASSQVEGQGYEQYF.

The chain joins TRBV19 to TRBJ2-1; TCRdb indicates TRBD2, and absent DNA this call remains unverified. CDR3 size: 14 residues. CDR1 is LNHDA, CDR2 SQIVND, per germline (reference sequence). This chain's CDR3 is CASSRAGGPNEQFF.

This chain joins TRBV29-1 and TRBJ2-7; TCRdb's D call, TRBD1, is unchecked because there is no DNA. The germline gives CDR1 SQVTM, CDR2 ANQGSEA. CDR3 length equals 14 residues. The CDR3 spells CSVLGGISSYEQYF.

The chain combines TRBV29-1 with TRBJ1-1; TCRdb calls TRBD1, which cannot be checked without DNA. This CDR3 has 12 amino acids. Germline loops: CDR1 SQVTM, CDR2 ANQGSEA. The CDR3 here is CSALGGDTEAFF. The variable domain in full, with the rest retrieved from reference TRBV29-1 and TRBJ1-1, is SAVISQKPSRDICQRGTSLTIQCQVDSQVTMMFWYRQQPGQSLTLIATANQGSEATYESGFVIDKFPISRPNLTFSTLTVSNMSPEDSSIYLCSALGGDTEAFFGQGTRLTVV.

This rearrangement joins TRBV4-2 to TRBJ2-2; TCRdb proposes TRBD2, but this gene call is untestable without DNA. Germline CDR1 is LGHNA and CDR2 is YNFKEQ. The length of the CDR3 is 17 residues. CDR3 loop: CASSQDLAGESGELFFF.

The genes are TRBV27 and TRBJ2-3. This CDR3 has 14 amino acids. Looked up from germline, CDR1 is MNHEY and CDR2 is SMNVEV (reference sequence). CDR3 sequence reads: CASSFRFSADTQYF.

This chain joins TRBV7-9 and TRBJ2-3; there is no DNA to check the TCRdb D call of TRBD1. The germline V gene encodes CDR1 SEHNR and CDR2 FQNEAQ (reference sequence). This CDR3 comprises 16 residues. CDR3 region: CASSLRQGGGEDTQYF.

This chain joins TRBV20-1 and TRBJ2-1; checking the TCRdb D call of TRBD1 is not possible without DNA. The CDR3 loop spans 15 amino acids. CDR1 is DFQATT and CDR2 is SNEGSKA in the germline V gene (reference sequence). CDR3 amino acids: CSASWDTSSYNEQFF.

The chain uses TRBV7-8 and TRBJ1-2. Germline values: CDR1 SGHVS, CDR2 FQNEAQ. The CDR3 totals 14 residues. The chain's CDR3 is CASSILGTSDGYTF.